Detailed here is one T cell receptor (beta chain). Its antigen is unidentified. The read stops 3 residues short of the end of the CDR3; the missing end is completed from the germline J gene. Assay: immunoSEQ multiplex PCR; the TCRdb copy retains only in-frame clones and omits some. Its listing shows about 48,000 clones. The source of the sample is a study of Tregs in tolerant kidney transplant recipients. Study information: The nonmyeloablative bone marrow transplants came from related graft donors, with transient mixed chimerism. Findings and caveats of the study: Activated donor B cell expansion appeared to reveal the most relevant donor-specific TCRbeta repertoire. Biological reproducibility was not directly addressed, but technical replication error appeared minimal.

Trimming stripped 2 bases from V and 6 bases from J, with 8 bases between. The length of the CDR3 is 13 residues. Germline CDR1 reads SEHNR; CDR2 reads FQNEAQ (reference sequence). CD4+CD25+CD127- Tregs, CD4+CD25- non-Tregs, CD4 and CD8 cells were sorted. This sequence originates from a human donor who received a combined kidney and bone marrow transplant. The chain uses TRBV7-9 and TRBJ2-1, with D uncertain. The material sequenced was CD4+ T cells from blood, taken before the transplant. The CDR3 protein is CASSLNTLNEQFF. The sequenced part of the CDR3 DNA is TGTGCCAGCAGCTTAAACACCCTCAATGAG. Drawing the rest from reference TRBV7-9 and TRBJ2-1, the complete variable domain is DTGVSQNPRHKITKRGQNVTFRCDPISEHNRLYWYRQTLGQGPEFLTYFQNEAQLEKSRLLSDRFSAERPKGSFSTLEIQRTEQGDSAMYLCASSLNTLNEQFFGPGTRLTVL.